Listed below are T cell receptor beta chains from one sample, sequenced in a study of blood T cell repertoires in COVID-19. The method was immunoSEQ multiplex PCR; TCRdb's version includes in-frame clones alone and lacks a portion of them. Seen here are roughly 130,000 clones, 84% observed once, and the top ten hold 5% to 6%. The sequenced sample was PBMCs or T cells enriched from blood (not recorded which). The source of these receptors is a man aged 35 to 55 with acute COVID-19. CDR3s include the opening cysteine and the closing phenylalanine or tryptophan. The order of the fields is D gene, V gene, clone size, J gene, CDR3 DNA, CDR3 protein. A D gene is named only where the DNA matches it firmly. Size is stated for part of the rows, as once, few or many counts, or as a class when the clone is expanded.

d_gene: TRBD1
v_gene: TRBV6-2/TRBV6-3
abundance: .
j_gene: TRBJ2-7
CDR3nt: TGTGCCAGCAGCCGACCTCCAGACAGGGGGATCGTAGAGCAGTACTTC
CDR3aa: CASSRPPDRGIVEQYF

d_gene: .
v_gene: TRBV19
abundance: once
j_gene: TRBJ1-5
CDR3nt: TGTGCCAGTAGTCCCCGGGAGGGCCAGCAGCCCCAGCATTTT
CDR3aa: CASSPREGQQPQHF

d_gene: TRBD2
v_gene: TRBV7-2
abundance: .
j_gene: TRBJ2-3
CDR3nt: TGTGCCAGCAGCTTAGCGGGAGGGACAGATACGCAGTATTTT
CDR3aa: CASSLAGGTDTQYF

d_gene: .
v_gene: TRBV27
abundance: .
j_gene: TRBJ2-2
CDR3nt: TGTGCCAGCAGTCCCGCTTGGGCAGTCGGGGAGCTGTTTTTT
CDR3aa: CASSPAWAVGELFF

d_gene: .
v_gene: TRBV5-1
abundance: .
j_gene: TRBJ2-3
CDR3nt: TGCGCCAGCAGCTTGTCTAGCACAGATACGCAGTATTTT
CDR3aa: CASSLSSTDTQYF

d_gene: .
v_gene: TRBV29-1
abundance: .
j_gene: TRBJ1-2
CDR3nt: TGCAGCGTGCTCCTTAGTGGGGGGTATAGCGGCTATGGCTACACCTTC
CDR3aa: CSVLLSGGYSGYGYTF

d_gene: .
v_gene: TRBV4-3
abundance: .
j_gene: TRBJ2-2
CDR3nt: TGCGCCAGCAGCGACCGGACTCTCCGAAACACCGGGGAGCTGTTTTTT
CDR3aa: CASSDRTLRNTGELFF

d_gene: .
v_gene: TRBV20-1
abundance: .
j_gene: TRBJ1-1
CDR3nt: TGCAGTGCTAAGAGGAACACTGAAGCTTTCTTT
CDR3aa: CSAKRNTEAFF

d_gene: .
v_gene: TRBV5-5
abundance: .
j_gene: TRBJ1-1
CDR3nt: TGTGCCACCTCTAGCCTTATGAACACTGAAGCTTTCTTT
CDR3aa: CATSSLMNTEAFF

d_gene: .
v_gene: TRBV4-3
abundance: .
j_gene: TRBJ1-3
CDR3nt: TGCGCCAGCAGCCAAGACAGGGCCAACTCTGGAAACACCATATATTTT
CDR3aa: CASSQDRANSGNTIYF

d_gene: .
v_gene: TRBV7-6
abundance: once
j_gene: TRBJ1-2
CDR3nt: TGTGCCAGCAGCTTATCCCCAGTGAACGGCTACACCTTC
CDR3aa: CASSLSPVNGYTF

d_gene: TRBD2
v_gene: TRBV3-1/TRBV3-2
abundance: .
j_gene: TRBJ2-3
CDR3nt: TGTGCCAGCAGCCCCCTAGCGGGAGTAGCCGATACGCAGTATTTT
CDR3aa: CASSPLAGVADTQYF

d_gene: .
v_gene: TRBV18
abundance: .
j_gene: TRBJ1-5
CDR3nt: TGTGCCAGCTCTCCCGAAAAGAGCCAGCCCCAGCATTTT
CDR3aa: CASSPEKSQPQHF

d_gene: .
v_gene: TRBV27
abundance: once
j_gene: TRBJ2-2
CDR3nt: TGTGCCAGCAGTTTACACAGGGAGAACACCGGGGAGCTGTTTTTT
CDR3aa: CASSLHRENTGELFF

d_gene: .
v_gene: TRBV7-9
abundance: .
j_gene: TRBJ2-7
CDR3nt: TGTGCCAGCAGCTCCTCCGTGACTAGTATTTACGAGCAGTACTTC
CDR3aa: CASSSSVTSIYEQYF

d_gene: TRBD1
v_gene: TRBV4-1
abundance: .
j_gene: TRBJ1-2
CDR3nt: TGCGCCAGCAGCCAAGGGACAGGCCTGACTTATGGCTACACCTTC
CDR3aa: CASSQGTGLTYGYTF

d_gene: TRBD1
v_gene: TRBV2
abundance: .
j_gene: TRBJ1-1
CDR3nt: TGTGCCAGCAGTGAAAATACAGGGGGCAGTGAAGCTTTCTTT
CDR3aa: CASSENTGGSEAFF

d_gene: .
v_gene: TRBV7-6
abundance: .
j_gene: TRBJ2-1
CDR3nt: TGTGCCAGCAGCTTAGGGAAGGGGGCCTACAATGAGCAGTTCTTC
CDR3aa: CASSLGKGAYNEQFF

d_gene: .
v_gene: TRBV5-1
abundance: .
j_gene: TRBJ1-2
CDR3nt: TGCGCCAGCAGCGGAGGAGACCTTCCTAACTATGGCTACACCTTC
CDR3aa: CASSGGDLPNYGYTF

d_gene: .
v_gene: TRBV20-1
abundance: .
j_gene: TRBJ1-1
CDR3nt: TGCAGTACCCCAGGGAGGCGGGAAGCTTTCTTT
CDR3aa: CSTPGRREAFF

d_gene: TRBD1
v_gene: TRBV6-1
abundance: .
j_gene: TRBJ1-4
CDR3nt: TGTGCCAGCAGTGCAACAGGGGGCGAGACTAATGAAAAACTGTTTTTT
CDR3aa: CASSATGGETNEKLFF

d_gene: .
v_gene: TRBV7-6
abundance: .
j_gene: TRBJ1-5
CDR3nt: TGTGCCAGCAGCCCCGTGACAGGCGCCAATCAGCCCCAGCATTTT
CDR3aa: CASSPVTGANQPQHF

d_gene: TRBD2
v_gene: TRBV18
abundance: .
j_gene: TRBJ2-7
CDR3nt: TGTGCCAGCTCACCCCGGACTAGCGGGAGATACGAGCAGTACTTC
CDR3aa: CASSPRTSGRYEQYF

d_gene: .
v_gene: TRBV3-1/TRBV3-2
abundance: .
j_gene: TRBJ1-5
CDR3nt: TGTGCCCCCAGCCTTCCACGGGGGGGGGAACGCAATCAGCCCCAGCATTTT
CDR3aa: CAPSLPRGGERNQPQHF

d_gene: .
v_gene: TRBV19
abundance: once
j_gene: TRBJ2-1
CDR3nt: TGTGCCAGTAGTATCTCCCTCGGGAATGAGCAGTTCTTC
CDR3aa: CASSISLGNEQFF

d_gene: .
v_gene: TRBV4-3
abundance: .
j_gene: TRBJ1-5
CDR3nt: TGCGCCAGCAGCAACTCCGTCGGTCAGCCCCAGCATTTT
CDR3aa: CASSNSVGQPQHF

d_gene: TRBD1
v_gene: TRBV10-2
abundance: .
j_gene: TRBJ1-5
CDR3nt: TGCGCCAGCAGAGGGGGCAGGGGTTATAGCAATCAGCCCCAGCATTTT
CDR3aa: CASRGGRGYSNQPQHF

d_gene: TRBD2
v_gene: TRBV7-8
abundance: .
j_gene: TRBJ2-4
CDR3nt: TGTGCCAGCAGACGCGGGCTAGCGGGGGACCCTAACATTCAGTACTTC
CDR3aa: CASRRGLAGDPNIQYF

d_gene: .
v_gene: TRBV5-1
abundance: .
j_gene: TRBJ2-5
CDR3nt: TGCGCCAGCAGCTTGGCCTTATCCGAGTACCAAGAGACCCAGTACTTC
CDR3aa: CASSLALSEYQETQYF

d_gene: TRBD1
v_gene: TRBV3-1/TRBV3-2
abundance: once
j_gene: TRBJ2-5
CDR3nt: TGTGCCAGCAGCCCACCAGAATCGGGACAGGGATTGCAGTACTTC
CDR3aa: CASSPPESGQGLQYF